The 8 T cell receptor beta chains in this list originate from one sample, sequenced in a study of blood T cell repertoires in COVID-19. Data came from immunoSEQ multiplex PCR; TCRdb stores just in-frame clones and leaves some out. Of approximately 25,000 clones in the sample, about 72% are singletons; the top ten hold 43%. Sequenced sample: peripheral blood. These TCRs come from a woman of 80 years or more with acute or convalescent COVID-19.

The rearrangement uses TRBV6-5 and TRBJ1-1; a possible D gene is TRBD1 (5 bases). Between the trimmed V and J ends, which lost 11 bases and 6 bases, there was a span of 16 bases. The CDR3 spans 12 residues. Germline CDR1 is MNHEY and CDR2 is SVGAGI. CDR3 coding DNA: TGTGCCGCCAGCAGCGGGGCCTCTGAAGCTTTCTTT. It translates to CAASSGASEAFF.

This chain uses TRBV12-3 or TRBV12-4 with TRBJ1-1; the D is unclear. The CDR3 is 13 residues long. Trimming left V 5 bases short and J 3 bases short, with 10 bases between. CDR3 sequence reads: CASSLSQDTEAFF. CDR3 DNA: TGTGCCAGCAGTCTTTCGCAGGACACTGAAGCTTTCTTT.

This sequence joins TRBV2 and TRBJ2-3; TRBD2 matches 8 bases. This CDR3 comprises 13 residues. The V gene's germline CDR1 is SNHLY and CDR2 FYNNEI. V dropped 5 bases and J dropped 6; count of bases not matched to a gene: 4. The CDR3 coding sequence is TGTGCCAGCAGTCCCGGGGGGGCCGATACGCAGTATTTT. Its translation is CASSPGGADTQYF. The full variable domain, its missing parts supplied by reference TRBV2 and TRBJ2-3, is EPEVTQTPSHQVTQMGQEVILRCVPISNHLYFYWYRQILGQKVEFLVSFYNNEISEKSEIFDDQFSVERPDGSNFTLKIRSTKLEDSAMYFCASSPGGADTQYFGPGTRLTVL.

This chain uses TRBV7-6 with TRBJ2-7, with 12 bases lining up with TRBD2. CDR3 length: 17 residues. The V gene end was trimmed by 1 base and the J gene end by 4 bases; junction bases not matched to a gene: 8. Germline values: CDR1 SGHVS, CDR2 FNYEAQ. This CDR3 is CASSLVAGLAGSYEQYF. CDR3 nucleotide sequence: TGTGCCAGCAGCTTAGTAGCGGGACTAGCGGGCTCATACGAGCAGTACTTC.

V is TRBV7-8 and J is TRBJ2-5; D is perhaps TRBD2 (6 bases). Germline assignment: CDR1 SGHVS and CDR2 FQNEAQ. V dropped 0 bases and J dropped 5 bases, with 7 bases sitting between them. This CDR3 comprises 13 residues. This chain's CDR3 is CASSLASGETQYF. The CDR3 DNA reads as TGTGCCAGCAGCTTAGCCAGCGGGGAGACCCAGTACTTC.

The V call is TRBV30, the J call TRBJ2-3, with 7 bases fitting TRBD2. The CDR3 runs to 13 residues. With V trimmed by 8 bases and J by 4 bases, 9 bases remained unmatched. Looked up from germline, CDR1 is GTSNPN and CDR2 is SVGIG (reference sequence). The CDR3 spells CAASGTVPDTQYF. CDR3 DNA sequence: TGTGCCGCTAGCGGAACAGTCCCAGATACGCAGTATTTT. Together with reference TRBV30 and TRBJ2-3, the CDR3 gives the full variable domain: SQTIHQWPATLVQPVGSPLSLECTVEGTSNPNLYWYRQAAGRGLQLLFYSVGIGQISSEVPQNLSASRPQDRQFILSSKKLLLSDSGFYLCAASGTVPDTQYFGPGTRLTVL.

Comments on this clone: One junction end does not reproduce the germline sequence, and a read error may be involved. The CDR3 is CASSLEAPEGGLVFYEQYF. The CDR3 DNA follows: TGTGCTAGCAGCTTAGAGGCCCCTGAGGGTGGACTAGTCTTCTACGAGCAGTACTTC. The chain uses TRBV7-7 and TRBJ2-7; 7 bases map to TRBD2. Germline CDR1 reads SSHAT; CDR2 reads FNYEAQ (reference sequence). The CDR3 consists of 19 residues.

The chain uses TRBV28 and TRBJ1-5, with 7 bases that match TRBD1. The CDR3 spans 12 residues. After removal of 8 bases from V and 6 bases from J, the junction contained 4 bases not matched to a gene. Germline CDR1 reads MDHEN; CDR2 reads SYDVKM. For the CDR3, the DNA is TGTGCCAGCGTACAGGGGATTCAGCCCCAGCATTTT. Protein: CASVQGIQPQHF.